Below, one TCR beta chain is given with its context. The antigen is not known. Time point described: week 5, during vaccination. The investigators gave 300 ug of mutant IDH1 20-mer peptide in each vaccine dose, together with topical imiquimod. The table came from immunoSEQ multiplex PCR; TCRdb's copy has only in-frame clones and leaves some out. The table includes approximately 38,000 clones, 80% to 90% detected once. This entry belongs to a study of a mutant IDH1 vaccine in newly diagnosed glioma. Germline assignment: CDR1 SGHTA and CDR2 FQGNSA. After removal of 6 bases from V and 9 bases from J, the junction contained 9 bases not matched to a gene. This CDR3 contains 14 residues.

This specimen was PBMCs, taken from a glioma patient whose treatment included an IDH1 peptide vaccine. The chain is built from TRBV7-2 and TRBJ2-2; 8 nucleotides align to TRBD1. The sequence was obtained from a man aged 35 to 55 with glioma. In DNA form, the CDR3 reads TGTGCCAGCAGTGGGACAGGAGGGGCCCGGGAGCTGTTTTTT. It is translated as CASSGTGGARELFF.